This entry describes one TCR beta chain. The data belong to a study of technical replicates of blood from a handful of donors. The repertoire was sequenced with immunoSEQ multiplex PCR; TCRdb's copy has only in-frame clones and lacks some. This table has approximately 73,000 clones, around nine tenths appearing once. The CDR3 has 14 residues. Germline values: CDR1 LNHDA, CDR2 SQIVND (reference sequence). V lost 4 bases and J 0 bases, leaving 10 bases between the germline ends. The sequenced sample consisted of T cells isolated from PBMCs. The chain is built from TRBV19 and TRBJ2-7; D call uncertain. The receptor comes from a human donor in good health. CDR3 residues: CASSTPDSSYEQYF. CDR3 coding DNA: TGTGCCAGTAGTACCCCCGACTCCTCCTACGAGCAGTACTTC.